This T cell receptor (beta chain) was captured in a study of blood T cell repertoires in COVID-19. Profiling relied on immunoSEQ multiplex PCR, and the TCRdb table lists in-frame clones only, not all of them. Of approximately 280,000 clones in the sample, roughly 89% were seen once. The specimen sequenced was peripheral blood. This sequence was found in a man aged 45 to 65 with acute or convalescent COVID-19.

CDR3 bases: TGTGCCAGCAGCCTAGACGGCACCGGGGAGCTGTTTTTT. The encoded protein is CASSLDGTGELFF. This sequence joins TRBV2 and TRBJ2-2; D call uncertain. This CDR3 region has 13 residues. The germline V and J ends were trimmed by 6 bases and 4 bases, with 9 bases remaining between them. CDR1 is SNHLY, CDR2 FYNNEI, per germline.